A single T cell receptor (beta chain) is shown here with its context. The antigen is unknown. Time point reported: sample taken at primary tumor resection. No cell sorting; template was whole RNA from tumor, lung tissue or PBMC. The sample originates from a study of spatial heterogeneity in lung cancer. Background on the study: Unique TCR and UMI combinations averaged more than ten appearances each in raw reads. Study-level results: Ubiquitous expanded tumor TCRs appeared in blood more at resection than follow-up.

TCRdb processed the 5' RACE reads anew with MiXCR; each CDR3 protein has one entry. This table has some 39,000 distinct CDR3 sequences, under 7.5% appearing once. Trimming removed 1 base at V and 1 base at J, with 4 bases between. The CDR3 is 13 amino acids. Germline V CDR1 and CDR2: SEHNR, FQNEAQ (reference sequence). This sample comprised PBMCs, obtained at surgery. The chain couples TRBV7-9 to TRBJ1-1; unclear D gene. The clonotype comes from a female donor with early-stage non-small cell lung cancer. CDR3 in amino acids: CASSLEANTEAFF. CDR3 sequence (DNA): TGTGCCAGCAGCTTAGAAGCGAACACTGAAGCTTTCTTT.